What follows describes a single TCR beta chain. Its antigen target is currently unknown. Qualities for individual bases were not recorded, and no much larger clone is one base off. The immunoSEQ Assay, a bias-controlled multiplex PCR, was used to amplify TCRbeta CDR3 regions from genomic DNA. The authors' pipeline ran thus. Within the assay, amplification of reference gene primers was used to estimate how many nucleated cells each sample contained. Sequence reads were collapsed and filtered to measure the absolute abundance of every unique TCRbeta CDR3 rearrangement. Productive Simpson clonality was computed per sample as the square root of Simpson's diversity index over productive rearrangements. The table was pulled from immuneACCESS by TCRdb, which kept in-frame rearrangements only. Such tables lose some clones; where checked, under half of the loss comes from unresolved V genes, and the rest has no known cause. D and trimming were read from the DNA, whereas the V and J calls and clone size are those reported in that table. The sample table holds almost 30,000 clones, of which about two thirds were seen once. Of the sample, around a sixth falls within the top ten clones.

This entry comes from a study of blood T cell repertoires in COVID-19 (dated by TCRdb to 2018 to 2020). At the level of the whole study: Samples from collaborators originated in the United States, Italy and Spain and spanned both the acute and convalescent phases of COVID-19. The material from the prospective study consisted of cDNA or gDNA derived from T cells, B-cell-depleted T cells, or PBMCs. Deeply sampled blood TCRbeta repertoires from subjects exposed to, actively infected with, or recovered from COVID-19 were included in the dataset. The repertoires were released in a freely available public database intended as a resource for research on the immune response to SARS-CoV-2. Samples came from the ongoing ImmuneRACE study (first 160 participants) plus 1,254 subjects from 6 global collaborators. The sample metadata nearly always contained a de-identified subject ID, COVID-19 status, age in years and sex. HLA class I and class II types, where available, came from metadata supplied by the sample provider rather than from assay-based typing.

Broader findings and caveats from the paper: Clinical and demographic metadata were provided uncurated, with the amount varying by source and participant.

Collaborating institutions collected whole blood in K2EDTA tubes following their own protocols. For TCRbeta analysis, collaborator samples were shipped as frozen whole blood, as isolated PBMCs, or as DNA extracted from either sample type. The germline V gene provides CDR1 MDHEN and CDR2 SYDVKM. Trimming costs V 6 bases and J 3 bases, and their ends lie 15 bases apart. The CDR3 measures 14 amino acids from cysteine to phenylalanine. The CDR3 DNA has 42 bases and is translated from base 1. The rearranged chain carries TRBV28 and TRBJ2-7, and perhaps TRBD1 as D gene, on 5 matching bases. The sample consisted of peripheral blood. This receptor was identified in a human donor in a cohort sampled during active COVID-19. The encoded CDR3 is CASRPPLRDYEQYF. The nucleotide sequence is TGTGCCAGCAGACCCCCACTCAGGGACTACGAGCAGTACTTC. The CDR3, completed at both ends by the reference TRBV28 and TRBJ2-7 genes, gives the full variable domain DVKVTQSSRYLVKRTGEKVFLECVQDMDHENMFWYRQDPGLGLRLIYFSYDVKMKEKGDIPEGYSVSREKKERFSLILESASTNQTSMYLCASRPPLRDYEQYFGPGTRLTVT.